The 8 T cell receptor beta chains in this list originate from one sample, sequenced in a study of beta chain features in type 1 diabetes. The sequenced template was cDNA made from the entire isolated RNA. Sequencing used immunoSEQ multiplex PCR; TCRdb keeps in-frame clones, though not all of them. The data show 140,000 or so clones, with about 8.7% seen just once and 0.68% held by the top ten. Sequenced input: central memory CD4+ T cells from blood. All receptors come from a man between 18 and 35 years old in good health.

This clone was seen a handful of times. The chain is built from TRBV2 and TRBJ2-3, with 11 bases that match TRBD2. With V trimmed by 3 bases and J by 4 bases, 3 bases remained unmatched. The CDR3 covers 15 residues. CDR1 and CDR2 (germline): SNHLY, FYNNEI. The DNA for the CDR3 is TGTGCCAGCAGTGATAGCGGGGGGGTCGCAGATACGCAGTATTTT. This encodes CASSDSGGVADTQYF.

This clone was counted many times. This chain links TRBV4-2 with TRBJ1-3, with 7 bases that match TRBD1. J was trimmed by 2 bases and V by 1 base; bases with no gene match: 5. Germline V gene sequence: CDR1 LGHNA, CDR2 YNFKEQ. The CDR3 has 16 residues. The CDR3, as DNA: TGTGCCAGCAGCCAAGCAGGCAGGGGGACTGGAAACACCATATATTTT. Residues: CASSQAGRGTGNTIYF.

This clone was seen only a few times. The V gene is TRBV7-8, the J gene TRBJ1-6; D is possibly TRBD1 (5 bases). Germline CDR1 reads SGHVS; CDR2 reads FQNEAQ. Trimming shortened V by 2 bases and J by 0 bases, and 14 bases separated the two germline ends. The CDR3 runs to 18 residues. In nucleotides, the CDR3 is TGTGCCAGCAGCTTAAGTGGGACTGCGAGCTCCTATAATTCACCCCTCCACTTT. It encodes CASSLSGTASSYNSPLHF.

This clone occurred a few times. V gene TRBV7-8 combines with J gene TRBJ2-7; D may be TRBD1 (6 bases). The CDR3 totals 15 residues. Trimming removed 5 bases at V and 1 base at J, with 15 bases between. Per germline, CDR1 SGHVS and CDR2 FQNEAQ. The CDR3: CASSDRDTLSYEQYF. The CDR3 bases are TGTGCCAGCAGCGACCGGGACACCCTTTCCTACGAGCAGTACTTC.

This chain connects TRBV11-2 to TRBJ2-5, with 11 positions matching TRBD2. The CDR3 length is 16 residues. The germline V gene encodes CDR1 SGHAT and CDR2 FQNNGV. V shed 3 bases, J shed 2 bases, and the junction held 5 bases outside the gene matches. The DNA for the CDR3 is TGTGCCAGCAGCTTGGGGACTAGCGGTAATCAAGAGACCCAGTACTTC. Translating it yields CASSLGTSGNQETQYF.

The chain has TRBV6-5 and TRBJ2-7; D is perhaps TRBD1 (5 bases). Germline lookup yields CDR1 MNHEY and CDR2 SVGAGI. V lost 0 bases and J lost 4, with 10 bases in between. The CDR3 has 14 amino acids. The CDR3 loop is CASSYSTAIYEQYF. CDR3 sequence (DNA): TGTGCCAGCAGTTACTCGACAGCCATTTACGAGCAGTACTTC.

This clone was observed a handful of times. The chain links TRBV29-1 to TRBJ2-3, with 9 bases lining up with TRBD1. Germline V gives CDR1 SQVTM, CDR2 ANQGSEA. V lost 0 bases to trimming and J lost 5 bases; unmatched junction nucleotides: 6. The CDR3 has 15 amino acids. The CDR3 region is CSVEDRQGVGDTQYF. In nucleotides, the CDR3 is TGCAGCGTTGAAGATAGACAGGGGGTTGGAGATACGCAGTATTTT.

The chain links TRBV7-2 to TRBJ1-2; 8 positions match TRBD1. After removal of 4 bases from V and 8 bases from J, the junction contained 9 bases not matched to a gene. Germline V lookup: CDR1 SGHTA, CDR2 FQGNSA. The CDR3 contains 14 residues. The CDR3: CASSSTGQGVGYTF. In nucleotides, the CDR3 is TGTGCCAGCAGCTCAACTGGACAGGGCGTGGGCTACACCTTC.